This is a list of T cell receptor beta chains from one sample in a study of T cell responses to AZD1222 COVID-19 vaccine. TCRdb's copy holds only in-frame clones and misses some; the assay was immunoSEQ multiplex PCR. In the table there are roughly 84,000 clones, roughly 88% of which are singletons. The sequencing used peripheral blood, collected 28 days after the second AZD1222 dose. Every receptor here comes from an adult who received the AZD1222 COVID-19 vaccine. The CDR3 runs from the conserved cysteine through the conserved F or W. The D gene is left open where the match is weak. Rows may omit the clone size; those that give it use once, few, many or a size class.

clone size,V gene,D gene,J gene,CDR3 DNA,CDR3 protein
many,TRBV3-1/TRBV3-2,.,TRBJ2-3,TGTGCCAGCAGCCAAGTATTCCCGGGGGCATACACAGATACGCAGTATTTT,CASSQVFPGAYTDTQYF
.,TRBV7-2,.,TRBJ2-7,TGTGCCAGCAGCTTAGGGAGAGCTAGCACGATCTACGAGCAGTACTTC,CASSLGRASTIYEQYF
.,TRBV7-6,.,TRBJ2-7,TGTGCCAGCGGAAAGACGGAGGTCTACGAGCAGTACTTC,CASGKTEVYEQYF
.,TRBV5-4,.,TRBJ1-6,TGTGCCAGCAGCTTGGGCCAGGGGACGGGTAATTCACCCCTCCACTTT,CASSLGQGTGNSPLHF
.,TRBV19,.,TRBJ1-5,TGTGCCAGTAGTATTCTACCCAACAATCAGCCCCAGCATTTT,CASSILPNNQPQHF
.,TRBV19,TRBD1,TRBJ1-2,TGTGCCAGTAGTTCCGGGACAGGGAACTATGGCTACACCTTC,CASSSGTGNYGYTF
many,TRBV7-9,.,TRBJ2-2,TGTGCCAGCAGCTCAACCCTTTACACCGGGGAGCTGTTTTTT,CASSSTLYTGELFF
.,TRBV5-1,.,TRBJ2-2,TGCGCCAGCAGCTTGGATCCAGGTCGGACCGGGGAGCTGTTTTTT,CASSLDPGRTGELFF
.,TRBV6-1,TRBD2,TRBJ2-1,TGTGCCAGCAGTGAAGCGGCCCTAGCGGGACGACGTCAGTTCTTC,CASSEAALAGRRQFF
.,TRBV18,.,TRBJ1-1,TGTGCCAGCTCCACAGCCACAGGGTATGAGACTGAAGCTTTCTTT,CASSTATGYETEAFF
.,TRBV6-5,.,TRBJ1-2,TGTGCCAGCAGTTACTCTCACAGCGGGGGTAACTATGGCTACACCTTC,CASSYSHSGGNYGYTF